One sample yielded the 14 T cell receptor beta chains listed below, sequenced in a study of post-analysis software for immune sequencing data. TCR beta cDNA libraries included unique molecular identifiers. In TCRdb, the PCR reads were re-called with MiXCR into one record per CDR3 protein. The profile shows around 700,000 distinct CDR3 sequences, about 60% of them singletons. The antigens of these receptors remain unknown. Findings and caveats of the study: Elevated frequency relative to controls characterized roughly 5 TRBV segments in patients, TRBV5-6, TRBV5-1 and TRBV20-1 among them.

The sequenced material came from blood. The receptors were gathered from a girl aged 2 to 10 with multiple sclerosis.

V and J are TRBV5-8 and TRBJ2-1, with a weak D call TRBD1 (5 bases). With 6 bases removed from V and 4 bases from J, the gap between germline ends came to 14 bases. Per the germline V gene, CDR1 is SGHTS and CDR2 is YDEGEE. The CDR3 loop spans 14 amino acids. CDR3 sequence reads: CASTLGAVYNEQFF. In DNA, the CDR3 is TGTGCCAGCACCCTAGGGGCAGTTTACAATGAGCAGTTCTTC.

V gene TRBV16 combines with J gene TRBJ2-3; D could derive from TRBD1 or TRBD2 (6 bases each). In germline, CDR1 is KGHSY, CDR2 FQNENV. V was clipped by 0 bases and J by 4 bases, with 14 bases between them. There are 16 residues in the CDR3. CDR3 nucleotide sequence: TGTGCCAGCAGCCAATCGGGCGGAGGGGGACCAGATACGCAGTATTTT. Amino acid sequence: CASSQSGGGGPDTQYF.

This chain connects TRBV14 to TRBJ2-7; 9 nucleotides agree with TRBD1. The CDR3 loop spans 14 amino acids. V was pared by 4 bases and J by 6 bases, with 7 bases of the junction left unmatched. Germline loops: CDR1 SGHDN, CDR2 FVKESK. The CDR3 coding sequence is TGTGCCAGCAGCCTAACTGGACAGGGGCCCGAGCAGTACTTC. Translating gives CASSLTGQGPEQYF. The entire variable domain, with the rest obtained from reference TRBV14 and TRBJ2-7, is as follows: EAGVTQFPSHSVIEKGQTVTLRCDPISGHDNLYWYRRVMGKEIKFLLHFVKESKQDESGMPNNRFLAERTGGTYSTLKVQPAELEDSGVYFCASSLTGQGPEQYFGPGTRLTVT.

A note on this clonotype: At one of its ends the junction is not consistent with the germline gene, which may arise from a read error. The chain recombines TRBV7-2 with TRBJ2-1, with a possible D match to TRBD1 (5 bases). Germline loops: CDR1 SGHTA, CDR2 FQGNSA. The CDR3 contains 15 residues. CDR3 sequence (DNA): TGTGCCGGCAGCTTAAACCAGGGCCCCTCCAATGAGCAGTTCTTC. Its translation is CAGSLNQGPSNEQFF.

This clonotype occurred once. J is TRBJ2-3 and V is TRBV7-9; 10 positions agree with TRBD1. With 5 bases clipped from V and 2 bases from J, the junction kept 10 bases outside the gene matches. The germline gives CDR1 SEHNR, CDR2 FQNEAQ (reference sequence). CDR3 size: 17 residues. The DNA of the CDR3 is TGTGCCAGCAGCGCGGCGGGACAGGGGCACCCCACAGATACGCAGTATTTT. Encoded protein: CASSAAGQGHPTDTQYF.

CDR3 nucleotide sequence: TGTGCCAGCAGTTTAGCTCGGGGGAACACTGAAGCTTTCTTT. Its translation: CASSLARGNTEAFF. V and J are TRBV12-3 or TRBV12-4 and TRBJ1-1, with D unclear. V lost 0 bases and J 1 base, leaving 6 bases between the germline ends. This CDR3 contains 14 residues.

The chain has TRBV19 and TRBJ1-4; D perhaps matches TRBD1 (6 bases). CDR3 length equals 14 residues. V lost 3 bases and J 8 bases, leaving 13 bases between the germline ends. From germline, CDR1 is LNHDA and CDR2 SQIVND (reference sequence). CDR3 loop: CASSMWGAEEKLFF. The CDR3 DNA is TGTGCCAGTAGTATGTGGGGGGCAGAGGAAAAACTGTTTTTT.

V usage is TRBV7-6 and J usage is TRBJ2-4, with TRBD1 as a possible D gene (6 bases). The CDR3 is 17 amino acids. Trimming pared 0 bases from V and 0 bases from J, leaving 12 bases between. CDR1 is SGHVS and CDR2 is FNYEAQ in the germline V gene. The CDR3 region has the DNA TGTGCCAGCAGCTTAGCCAACAGGGTCCCAGCCAAAAACATTCAGTACTTC. Its protein is CASSLANRVPAKNIQYF.

The J gene is TRBJ2-7, the V gene TRBV12-3 or TRBV12-4; TRBD1 matches 7 bases. The trim removed 4 bases at V and 4 bases at J, leaving 7 bases unmatched. CDR3 length equals 14 residues. DNA for the CDR3: TGTGCCAGCAGTTCTGACAGGGTACTTTACGAGCAGTACTTC. Amino acid sequence: CASSSDRVLYEQYF.

This clonotype occurred once. J is TRBJ2-5 and V is TRBV28; D possibly corresponds to TRBD1 (6 bases). Germline CDR1 MDHEN, CDR2 SYDVKM. V was trimmed by 5 bases and J by 4 bases, leaving 20 bases between them. This CDR3 comprises 16 residues. The CDR3 spells CASSAPGRGTGETQYF. CDR3 nucleotides: TGTGCCAGCAGTGCGCCGGGCAGGGGTACGGGAGAGACCCAGTACTTC.

The CDR3 DNA is TGTGCCAGCAGTTACGATTGGGGTCTTAATCAGCCCCAGCATTTT. This codes for CASSYDWGLNQPQHF. The chain carries TRBV6-5 and TRBJ1-5; no definite D call. The CDR3 extends over 15 amino acids. The ends were cut back, 2 bases at V and 4 bases at J, with 12 bases in the middle. CDR1 and CDR2 from the germline V gene are MNHEY and SVGAGI.

The chain has TRBV4-1 and TRBJ2-1, with D possibly being TRBD2 (5 bases). The CDR3 is 17 residues long. V lost 2 bases to trimming and J lost 0 bases, with 14 bases between them. Germline V gives CDR1 MGHRA, CDR2 YSYEKL. In DNA, the CDR3 is TGCGCCAGCAGCCAACGGGAAGAATTTAGCTCCTACAATGAGCAGTTCTTC. Protein: CASSQREEFSSYNEQFF.

The V gene is TRBV5-1, the J gene TRBJ2-1; D ambiguous. Germline CDR1 reads SGHRS; CDR2 reads YFSETQ. Trimming stripped 0 bases from V and 6 bases from J, with 10 bases between. CDR3 length: 14 amino acids. The chain's CDR3 is CASSLVGWTNEQFF. CDR3 in DNA: TGCGCCAGCAGCTTGGTGGGCTGGACCAATGAGCAGTTCTTC.

The chain is built from TRBV5-1 and TRBJ2-7; TRBD1 matches 8 bases. CDR1 and CDR2 from the germline V gene are SGHRS and YFSETQ. V lost 0 bases and J lost 2; bases outside the gene matches: 4. This CDR3 contains 15 residues. The CDR3 here is CASSLVAGGPYEQYF. CDR3 nucleotides: TGCGCCAGCAGCTTGGTGGCAGGGGGCCCCTACGAGCAGTACTTC. The full variable domain, rest sourced from reference TRBV5-1 and TRBJ2-7, is KAGVTQTPRYLIKTRGQQVTLSCSPISGHRSVSWYQQTPGQGLQFLFEYFSETQRNKGNFPGRFSGRQFSNSRSEMNVSTLELGDSALYLCASSLVAGGPYEQYFGPGTRLTVT.